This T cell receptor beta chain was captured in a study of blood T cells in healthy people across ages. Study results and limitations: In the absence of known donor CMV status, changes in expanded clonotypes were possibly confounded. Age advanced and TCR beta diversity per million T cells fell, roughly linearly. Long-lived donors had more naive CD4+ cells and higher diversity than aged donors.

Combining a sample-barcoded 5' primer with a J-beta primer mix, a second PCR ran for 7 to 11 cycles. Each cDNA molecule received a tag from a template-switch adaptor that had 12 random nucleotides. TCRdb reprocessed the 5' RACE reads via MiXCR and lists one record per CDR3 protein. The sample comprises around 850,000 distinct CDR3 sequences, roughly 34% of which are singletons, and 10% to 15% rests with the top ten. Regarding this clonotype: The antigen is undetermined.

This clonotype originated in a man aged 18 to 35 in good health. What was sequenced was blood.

CDR3 nucleotides: TGTGCCAGCAGGCAGGCAGGGAGCTATGGCTACACCTTC. Its protein product is CASRQAGSYGYTF. The gene calls are TRBV25-1 and TRBJ1-2; a possible D gene is TRBD1 (5 bases). In germline, CDR1 is MGHDK, CDR2 SYGVNS. This CDR3 is 13 amino acids long. The V gene lost 6 bases and the J gene lost 4 bases, with 12 bases spanning the gap.